This T cell receptor (beta chain) was retrieved from a study of identical twins. Healthy Caucasians alone served as donors. Study outcomes and limitations: Low generation-probability sequences were in excess among twin-shared out-of-frame alpha sequences. Cross-sectional statistics, not tracking of the same donors, supported the conclusions.

This clonotype was observed at least ten times. The antigen remains undetermined. In TCRdb, the 5' RACE reads were re-called with MiXCR into one record per CDR3 protein. The repertoire has 500,000 to 550,000 distinct CDR3 sequences, around 24% of them found once; the top ten carry roughly 0.5%. Another study also made use of these data, one on yellow fever vaccine responses in identical twins.

This sequence was found in a woman aged 18-35 years in good health. What was sequenced was CD4+ T cells sorted from blood.

The DNA for the CDR3 is TGTGCCAGCAGCCCGGGGGCTGGGAGCACCGGGGAGCTGTTTTTT. Its protein product is CASSPGAGSTGELFF. The chain employs TRBV3-1 and TRBJ2-2, with D perhaps given as TRBD1 or TRBD2 (6 bases each). V lost 4 bases and J 4 bases, leaving 13 bases between the germline ends. Germline values: CDR1 LGHDT, CDR2 YNNKEL (reference sequence). This CDR3 is built from 15 residues.